The next 11 T cell receptor beta chains were all read from a single sample in a study of technical replicates of blood from a handful of donors. Clones were sequenced by immunoSEQ multiplex PCR, and TCRdb holds only the in-frame ones, with some missing. The sample has roughly 90,000 clones; 85% to 95% are singletons. The specimen was T cells isolated from PBMCs. These TCRs come from a human donor in good health.

The V gene is TRBV7-9, the J gene TRBJ1-4; D unclear. This CDR3 region has 16 residues. Between the trimmed V and J ends, which lost 3 bases and 4 bases, there was a span of 15 bases. Germline V lookup: CDR1 SEHNR, CDR2 FQNEAQ (reference sequence). The CDR3 sequence: CASSFSSGSHNEKLFF. The CDR3 DNA sequence: TGTGCCAGCAGCTTCTCCTCGGGGAGCCATAATGAAAAACTGTTTTTT.

V usage is TRBV11-3 and J usage is TRBJ2-7, with D hard to call. The V gene lost 1 base and the J gene lost 7 bases, with 11 bases spanning the gap. Per the germline V gene, CDR1 is SGHNT and CDR2 is YENEEA. This CDR3 has 13 residues. CDR3 sequence: CASSLVPTREQYF. The CDR3 DNA is TGTGCCAGCAGCTTAGTCCCTACGCGGGAGCAGTACTTC.

The rearrangement uses TRBV19 and TRBJ2-3; 12 bases align to TRBD2. Germline V gives CDR1 LNHDA, CDR2 SQIVND (reference sequence). This CDR3 is 16 amino acids long. The junction had 7 bases not matched to a gene; V was cut back by 5 bases and J by 4 bases. The CDR3 nucleotides are TGTGCCAGTAGTGCCCTGGGACTAGCGGGCTCAGATACGCAGTATTTT. It codes for CASSALGLAGSDTQYF.

This clone has a handful of counts. The chain has TRBV28 and TRBJ1-3; 9 nucleotides agree with TRBD1. The CDR3 totals 17 residues. Germline assignment: CDR1 MDHEN and CDR2 SYDVKM. V dropped 6 bases and J dropped 3; count of bases not matched to a gene: 12. The CDR3: CASSTSPGTGNGNTIYF. The CDR3 bases are TGTGCCAGCAGCACAAGCCCCGGGACAGGGAATGGAAACACCATATATTTT.

The chain uses TRBV5-1 and TRBJ1-4; tentatively, D is TRBD1 (6 bases). CDR3 length: 14 residues. Trimming removed 1 base from V and 5 bases from J, with 9 bases in between. Germline values: CDR1 SGHRS, CDR2 YFSETQ. CDR3 residues: CASSLRTENEKLFF. The DNA for the CDR3 is TGCGCCAGCAGCTTGAGGACAGAGAATGAAAAACTGTTTTTT.

V usage is TRBV6-5 and J usage is TRBJ2-1; 8 nucleotides line up with TRBD2. The CDR3 sequence is 14 residues long. The trim removed 6 bases at V and 6 bases at J, leaving 7 bases unmatched. Germline CDR1 and CDR2: MNHEY and SVGAGI. CDR3 bases: TGTGCCAGCAGCCTTAGCGGGGACCCCAATGAGCAGTTCTTC. This translates into CASSLSGDPNEQFF.

The gene calls are TRBV9 and TRBJ1-4, with TRBD1 as a possible D gene (6 bases). V was cut by 4 bases and J by 8 bases, with 21 bases left in between. This CDR3 comprises 16 residues. The V gene's germline CDR1 is SGDLS and CDR2 YYNGEE. CDR3 in amino acids: CASSPPSGQREEKLFF. In DNA, the CDR3 is TGTGCCAGCAGCCCCCCCAGTGGACAGAGGGAAGAAAAACTGTTTTTT.

V and J are TRBV27 and TRBJ2-7, with TRBD1 identical over 8 bases. With 5 bases clipped from V and 2 bases from J, the junction kept 5 bases outside the gene matches. The CDR3 runs to 14 residues. Looked up from germline, CDR1 is MNHEY and CDR2 is SMNVEV (reference sequence). The CDR3 reads CASSRGDRTYEQYF. DNA for the CDR3: TGTGCCAGCAGTAGAGGGGACAGGACCTACGAGCAGTACTTC.

The rearrangement uses TRBV7-9 and TRBJ2-7, with TRBD2 matching over 9 bases. Trimming took 2 bases from V and 3 from J; bases not matched to a gene: 2. This CDR3 has 14 residues. Germline assignment: CDR1 SEHNR and CDR2 FQNEAQ (reference sequence). The CDR3 sequence: CASSLLAGNYEQYF. The CDR3 DNA reads TGTGCCAGCAGCTTACTAGCGGGGAACTACGAGCAGTACTTC.

The chain is built from TRBV6-1 and TRBJ1-2; possibly TRBD1 for D (5 bases). The CDR3 is made up of 13 amino acids. V lost 4 bases and J lost 1, with 7 bases in between. The germline gives CDR1 MNHNS, CDR2 SASEGT. The CDR3 protein is CASSGGDNYGYTF. In nucleotides, the CDR3 is TGTGCCAGCAGTGGGGGGGATAACTATGGCTACACCTTC.

This clone was counted once. The chain employs TRBV9 and TRBJ2-2; 7 bases fit TRBD1. Germline V CDR1 and CDR2: SGDLS, YYNGEE. The CDR3 contains 15 residues. Germline trimming cut 0 bases from V and 5 bases from J; bases unmatched to any gene: 4. CDR3 loop: CASSVEGARTGELFF. The CDR3 nucleotides read TGTGCCAGCAGCGTAGAGGGGGCGCGAACCGGGGAGCTGTTTTTT.